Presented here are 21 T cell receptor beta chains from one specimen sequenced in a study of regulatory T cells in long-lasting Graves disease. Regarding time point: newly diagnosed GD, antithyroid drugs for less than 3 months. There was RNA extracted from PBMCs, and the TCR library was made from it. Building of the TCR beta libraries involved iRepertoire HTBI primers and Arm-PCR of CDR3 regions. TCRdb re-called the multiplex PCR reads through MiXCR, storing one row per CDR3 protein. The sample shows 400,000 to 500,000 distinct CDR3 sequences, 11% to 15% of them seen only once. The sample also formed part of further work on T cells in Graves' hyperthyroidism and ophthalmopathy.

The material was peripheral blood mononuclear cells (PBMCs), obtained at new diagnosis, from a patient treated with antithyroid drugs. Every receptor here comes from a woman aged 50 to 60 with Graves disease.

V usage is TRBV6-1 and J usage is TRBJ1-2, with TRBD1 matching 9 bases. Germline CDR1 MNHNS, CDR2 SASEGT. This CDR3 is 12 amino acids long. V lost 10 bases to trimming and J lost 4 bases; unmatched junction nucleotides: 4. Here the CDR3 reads CATMTGGYGYTF. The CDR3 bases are TGTGCCACCATGACAGGGGGCTATGGCTACACCTTC.

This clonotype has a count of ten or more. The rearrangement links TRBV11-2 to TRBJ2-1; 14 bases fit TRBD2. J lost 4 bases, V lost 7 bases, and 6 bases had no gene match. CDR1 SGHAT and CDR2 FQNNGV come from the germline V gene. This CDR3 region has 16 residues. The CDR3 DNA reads TGTGCCAGCACCATCAGACTAGCGGGAGGGTACAATGAGCAGTTCTTC. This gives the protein CASTIRLAGGYNEQFF. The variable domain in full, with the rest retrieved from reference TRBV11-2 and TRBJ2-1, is EAGVAQSPRYKIIEKRQSVAFWCNPISGHATLYWYQQILGQGPKLLIQFQNNGVVDDSQLPKDRFSAERLKGVDSTLKIQPAKLEDSAVYLCASTIRLAGGYNEQFFGPGTRLTVL.

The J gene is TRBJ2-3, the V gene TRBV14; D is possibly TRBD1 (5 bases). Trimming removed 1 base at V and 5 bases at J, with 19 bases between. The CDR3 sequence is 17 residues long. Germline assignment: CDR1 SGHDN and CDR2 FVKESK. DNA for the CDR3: TGTGCCAGCAGCCAAGTTTTAGGACAAAAGATGCTAGATACGCAGTATTTT. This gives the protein CASSQVLGQKMLDTQYF.

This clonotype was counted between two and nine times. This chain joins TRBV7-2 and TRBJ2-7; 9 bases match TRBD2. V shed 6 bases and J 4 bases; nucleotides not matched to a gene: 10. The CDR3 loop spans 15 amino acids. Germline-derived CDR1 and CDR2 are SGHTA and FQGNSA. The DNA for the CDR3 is TGTGCCAGCAGTCTCTCTAGCGGGAAGCGGTACGAGCAGTACTTC. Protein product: CASSLSSGKRYEQYF.

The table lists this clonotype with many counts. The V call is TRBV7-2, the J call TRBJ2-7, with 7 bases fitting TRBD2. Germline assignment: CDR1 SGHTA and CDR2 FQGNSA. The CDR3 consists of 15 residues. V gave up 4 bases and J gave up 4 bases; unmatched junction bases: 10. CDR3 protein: CASSSSLGLPYEQYF. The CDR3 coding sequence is TGTGCCAGCAGCTCCTCGCTGGGACTACCATACGAGCAGTACTTC.

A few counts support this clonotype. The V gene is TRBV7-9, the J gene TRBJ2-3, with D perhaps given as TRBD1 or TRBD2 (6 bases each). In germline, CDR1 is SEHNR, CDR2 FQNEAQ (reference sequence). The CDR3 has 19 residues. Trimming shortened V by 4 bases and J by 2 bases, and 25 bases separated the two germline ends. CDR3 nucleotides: TGTGCCAGCAGCTCCGACAGGATCCAGGAGGGCCTCCTCACAGATACGCAGTATTTT. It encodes CASSSDRIQEGLLTDTQYF.

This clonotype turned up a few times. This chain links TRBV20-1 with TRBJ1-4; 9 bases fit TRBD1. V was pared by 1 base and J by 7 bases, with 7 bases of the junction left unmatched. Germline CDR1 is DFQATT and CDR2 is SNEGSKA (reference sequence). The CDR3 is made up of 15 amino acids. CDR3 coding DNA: TGCAGTGCTAGAGCCCCGGGACAGGGCCCTGAAAAACTGTTTTTT. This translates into CSARAPGQGPEKLFF.

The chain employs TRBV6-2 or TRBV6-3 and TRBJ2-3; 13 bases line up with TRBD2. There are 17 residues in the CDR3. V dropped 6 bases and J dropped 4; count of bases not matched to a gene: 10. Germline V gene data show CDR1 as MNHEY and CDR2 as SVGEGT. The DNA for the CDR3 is TGTGCCAGCAGATCGGGACTAGCGGGAAGGTCTTCAGATACGCAGTATTTT. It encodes CASRSGLAGRSSDTQYF.

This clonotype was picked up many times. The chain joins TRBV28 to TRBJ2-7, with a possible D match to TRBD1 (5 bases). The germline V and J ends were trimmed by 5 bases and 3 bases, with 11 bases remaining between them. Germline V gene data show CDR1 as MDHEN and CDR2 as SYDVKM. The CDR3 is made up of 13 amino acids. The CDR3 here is CASSHPTVYEQYF. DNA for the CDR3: TGTGCCAGCAGTCACCCGACAGTCTACGAGCAGTACTTC.

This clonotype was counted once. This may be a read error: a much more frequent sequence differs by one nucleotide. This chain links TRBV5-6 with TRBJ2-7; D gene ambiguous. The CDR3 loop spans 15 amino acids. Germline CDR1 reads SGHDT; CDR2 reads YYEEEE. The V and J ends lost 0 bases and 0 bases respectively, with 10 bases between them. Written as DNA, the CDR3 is TGTGCCAGCAGCTTGGAACGGCCAACCTCCTACGAGCAGTACTTC. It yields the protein CASSLERPTSYEQYF.

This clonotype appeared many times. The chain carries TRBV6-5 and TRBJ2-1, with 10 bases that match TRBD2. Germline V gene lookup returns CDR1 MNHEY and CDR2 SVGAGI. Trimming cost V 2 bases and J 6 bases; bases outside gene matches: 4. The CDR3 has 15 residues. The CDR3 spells CASSYVGLASNEQFF. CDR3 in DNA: TGTGCCAGCAGTTACGTGGGACTAGCGTCCAATGAGCAGTTCTTC.

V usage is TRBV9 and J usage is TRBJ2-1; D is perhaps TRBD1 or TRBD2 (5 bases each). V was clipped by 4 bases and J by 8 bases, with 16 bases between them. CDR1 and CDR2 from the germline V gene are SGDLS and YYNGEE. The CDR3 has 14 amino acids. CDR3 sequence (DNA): TGTGCCAGCAGCCAACGGTGGGGGTCGGATGAGCAGTTCTTC. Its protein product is CASSQRWGSDEQFF. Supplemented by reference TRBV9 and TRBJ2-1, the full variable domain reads DSGVTQTPKHLITATGQRVTLRCSPRSGDLSVYWYQQSLDQGLQFLIQYYNGEERAKGNILERFSAQQFPDLHSELNLSSLELGDSALYFCASSQRWGSDEQFFGPGTRLTVL.

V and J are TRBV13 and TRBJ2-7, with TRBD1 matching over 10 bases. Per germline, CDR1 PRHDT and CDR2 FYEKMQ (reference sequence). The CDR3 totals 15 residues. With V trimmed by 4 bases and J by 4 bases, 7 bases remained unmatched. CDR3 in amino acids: CASSSSRDRGYEQYF. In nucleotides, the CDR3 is TGTGCCAGCAGCTCAAGCCGGGACAGGGGTTACGAGCAGTACTTC.

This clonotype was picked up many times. The CDR3 sequence: CASSLGGSMDEQFF. The DNA of the CDR3 is TGTGCCAGCAGTTTAGGCGGGAGTATGGATGAGCAGTTCTTC. The V call is TRBV28, the J call TRBJ2-1; 7 nucleotides line up with TRBD2. The V gene end was trimmed by 2 bases and the J gene end by 8 bases; junction bases not matched to a gene: 6. Germline-derived CDR1 and CDR2 are MDHEN and SYDVKM. CDR3 length: 14 residues.

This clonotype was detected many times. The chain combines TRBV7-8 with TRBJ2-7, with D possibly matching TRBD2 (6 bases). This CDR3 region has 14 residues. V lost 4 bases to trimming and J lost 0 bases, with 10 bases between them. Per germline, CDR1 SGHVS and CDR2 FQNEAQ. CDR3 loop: CASSYQEGSYEQYF. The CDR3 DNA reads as TGTGCCAGCAGCTACCAGGAGGGCTCCTACGAGCAGTACTTC.

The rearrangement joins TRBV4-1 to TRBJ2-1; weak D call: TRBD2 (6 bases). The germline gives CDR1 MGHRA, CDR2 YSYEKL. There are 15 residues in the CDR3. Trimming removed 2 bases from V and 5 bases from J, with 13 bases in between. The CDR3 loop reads CASSQRPGGDNEQFF. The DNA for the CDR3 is TGCGCCAGCAGCCAAAGGCCTGGCGGGGACAATGAGCAGTTCTTC.

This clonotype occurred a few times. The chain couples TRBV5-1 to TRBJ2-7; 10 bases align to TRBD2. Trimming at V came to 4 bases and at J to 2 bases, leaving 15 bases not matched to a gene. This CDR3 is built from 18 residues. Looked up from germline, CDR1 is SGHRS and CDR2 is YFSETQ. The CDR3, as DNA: TGCGCCAGCAGCCAGGGTCCGAGCGGGAGGGCCGGACCCTACGAGCAGTACTTC. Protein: CASSQGPSGRAGPYEQYF. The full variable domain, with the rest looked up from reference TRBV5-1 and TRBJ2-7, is KAGVTQTPRYLIKTRGQQVTLSCSPISGHRSVSWYQQTPGQGLQFLFEYFSETQRNKGNFPGRFSGRQFSNSRSEMNVSTLELGDSALYLCASSQGPSGRAGPYEQYFGPGTRLTVT.

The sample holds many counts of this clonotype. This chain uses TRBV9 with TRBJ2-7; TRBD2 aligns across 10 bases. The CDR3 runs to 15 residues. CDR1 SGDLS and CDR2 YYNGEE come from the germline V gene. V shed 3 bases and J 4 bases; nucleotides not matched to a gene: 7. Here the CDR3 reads CASSAGSSGSYEQYF. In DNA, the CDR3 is TGTGCCAGCAGCGCGGGCTCTAGCGGGAGTTACGAGCAGTACTTC.

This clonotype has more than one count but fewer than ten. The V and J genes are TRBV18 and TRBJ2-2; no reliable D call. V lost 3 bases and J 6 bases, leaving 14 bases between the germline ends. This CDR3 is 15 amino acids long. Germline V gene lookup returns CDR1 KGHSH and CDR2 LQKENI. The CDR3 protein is CASSPLVVQAGELFF. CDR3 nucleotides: TGTGCCAGCTCACCGTTAGTAGTGCAAGCCGGGGAGCTGTTTTTT.

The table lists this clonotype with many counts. CDR3 residues: CASRPATNEKLFF. CDR3 in DNA: TGTGCCAGCAGGCCAGCAACTAATGAAAAACTGTTTTTT. The J gene is TRBJ1-4, the V gene TRBV28; D unresolved. The CDR3 is 13 amino acids. Trimming stripped 6 bases from V and 0 bases from J, with 5 bases between. The germline V gene encodes CDR1 MDHEN and CDR2 SYDVKM.

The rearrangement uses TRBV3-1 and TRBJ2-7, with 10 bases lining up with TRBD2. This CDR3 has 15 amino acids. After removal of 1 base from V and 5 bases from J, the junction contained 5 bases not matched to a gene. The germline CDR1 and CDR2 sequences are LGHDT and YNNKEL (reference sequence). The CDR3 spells CASSQVLAGVDEQYF. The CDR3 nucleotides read TGTGCCAGCAGCCAAGTTCTAGCGGGAGTGGACGAGCAGTACTTC.